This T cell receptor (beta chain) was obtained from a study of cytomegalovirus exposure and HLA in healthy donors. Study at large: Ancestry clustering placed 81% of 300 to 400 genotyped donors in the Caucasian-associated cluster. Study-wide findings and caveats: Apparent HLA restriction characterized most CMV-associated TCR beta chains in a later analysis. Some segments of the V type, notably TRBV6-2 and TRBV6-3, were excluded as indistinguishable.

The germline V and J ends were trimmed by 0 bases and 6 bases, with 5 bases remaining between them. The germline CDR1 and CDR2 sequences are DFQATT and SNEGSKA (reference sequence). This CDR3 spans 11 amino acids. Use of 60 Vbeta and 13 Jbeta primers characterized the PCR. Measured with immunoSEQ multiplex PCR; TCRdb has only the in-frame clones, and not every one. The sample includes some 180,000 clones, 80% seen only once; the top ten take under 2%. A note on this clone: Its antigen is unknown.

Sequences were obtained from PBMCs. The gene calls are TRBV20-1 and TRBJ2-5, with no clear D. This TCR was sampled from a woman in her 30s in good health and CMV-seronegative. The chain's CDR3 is CSARDLKTQYF. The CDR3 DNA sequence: TGCAGTGCTAGAGATTTAAAGACCCAGTACTTC.